The rows below give T cell receptor beta chains drawn from one sample of a study of blood T cell repertoires in COVID-19. The protocol was immunoSEQ multiplex PCR, while the TCRdb copy is restricted to in-frame clones and leaves out a portion. The repertoire consists of 140,000 or so clones, with over 75% occurring once and the leading ten covering under 3%. What was sequenced was peripheral blood. All receptors come from a man aged 50-59 years with acute or convalescent COVID-19. Each CDR3 is given with its conserved first and last residue. Each record gives: V gene, J gene, clone size, D gene, CDR3 protein, CDR3 DNA. The D gene is left open where the match is weak. Part of the rows lack a size; the others show once, few, many or a class for expanded clones.

>TRBV25-1|TRBJ1-2|NA|NA
CASSELGVTYGYTF
TGTGCCAGCAGTGAGCTAGGGGTTACCTATGGCTACACCTTC
>TRBV28|TRBJ2-3|NA|TRBD2
CASSSSGGSTDTQYF
TGTGCCAGCAGTTCGAGCGGGGGAAGCACAGATACGCAGTATTTT
>TRBV28|TRBJ2-7|NA|TRBD2
CASSLAGGPNREQYF
TGTGCCAGCAGTCTAGCGGGAGGGCCTAATCGCGAGCAGTACTTC
>TRBV11-3|TRBJ1-4|NA|NA
CASSRRSGVGEKLFF
TGTGCCAGCAGCCGACGGTCAGGGGTCGGGGAAAAACTGTTTTTT
>TRBV19|TRBJ1-2|NA|NA
CASSPMGRYANYGYTF
TGTGCCAGTAGTCCGATGGGCAGATATGCTAACTATGGCTACACCTTC
>TRBV27|TRBJ1-4|NA|TRBD1
CASSPLDRGYEKLFF
TGTGCCAGCAGTCCATTGGACAGGGGGTATGAAAAACTGTTTTTT
>TRBV12-3/TRBV12-4|TRBJ2-7|NA|TRBD1
CASRRTGTYEQYF
TGTGCCAGCAGGAGGACAGGGACCTACGAGCAGTACTTC
>TRBV10-2|TRBJ2-3|NA|TRBD2
CASRTGGPTDTQYF
TGCGCCAGCAGAACGGGGGGGCCCACAGATACGCAGTATTTT
>TRBV27|TRBJ2-4|few|TRBD2
CASSPTSGGNIQYF
TGTGCCAGCAGTCCGACTAGCGGGGGAAACATTCAGTACTTC
>TRBV30|TRBJ1-5|NA|NA
CAWGQNSNQPQHF
TGTGCCTGGGGACAAAATAGCAATCAGCCCCAGCATTTT
>TRBV30|TRBJ2-3|NA|NA
CAWGRQDGGTQYF
TGTGCCTGGGGTAGACAGGACGGTGGGACGCAGTATTTT
>TRBV5-8|TRBJ2-1|once|TRBD2
CASSNLGAGVYNEQFF
TGTGCCAGCAGCAACTTGGGAGCGGGAGTTTACAATGAGCAGTTCTTC
>TRBV11-3|TRBJ1-2|once|NA
CASSLPGGYGYTF
TGTGCCAGCAGCTTGCCGGGGGGCTATGGCTACACCTTC
>TRBV24-1|TRBJ1-4|NA|NA
CATSDTGQRGLFF
TGTGCCACCAGTGACACCGGACAGAGGGGACTGTTTTTT
>TRBV5-4|TRBJ1-6|NA|TRBD1
CASSLSGGRSPLHF
TGTGCCAGCAGCTTGTCAGGGGGTAGATCACCCCTCCACTTT
>TRBV25-1|TRBJ1-1|NA|TRBD1
CASSELRVGQGTEAFF
TGTGCCAGCAGTGAGCTCCGGGTGGGACAGGGCACTGAAGCTTTCTTT
>TRBV28|TRBJ1-6|NA|NA
CASSLAADSYNSPLHF
TGTGCCAGCAGTTTGGCAGCGGACTCCTATAATTCACCCCTCCACTTT
>TRBV2|TRBJ2-1|NA|TRBD1
CASRRVGTGNYNEQFF
TGTGCCAGCCGACGTGTTGGGACAGGGAATTACAATGAGCAGTTCTTC
>TRBV27|TRBJ1-4|NA|TRBD1
CASSLNRGGKLFF
TGTGCCAGCAGTCTTAACAGGGGGGGAAAACTGTTTTTT
>TRBV28|TRBJ2-7|NA|TRBD2
CASSPLKREAYEQYF
TGTGCCAGCAGTCCCCTAAAGCGGGAGGCCTACGAGCAGTACTTC
>TRBV6-5|TRBJ1-3|NA|TRBD1
CASRLGTGIWNTIYF
TGTGCCAGCAGGCTCGGGACAGGGATTTGGAACACCATATATTTT
>TRBV12-3/TRBV12-4|TRBJ2-5|NA|TRBD1
CASSSDREETQYF
TGTGCCAGCAGTTCCGACAGGGAAGAGACCCAGTACTTC
>TRBV18|TRBJ2-3|NA|NA
CASSPPSGTDTQYF
TGTGCCAGCTCACCACCATCGGGCACAGATACGCAGTATTTT
>TRBV27|TRBJ2-7|NA|TRBD1
CASRGTGAPSSYEQYF
TGTGCCAGCAGGGGGACAGGGGCCCCAAGCTCCTACGAGCAGTACTTC
>TRBV3-1/TRBV3-2|TRBJ2-5|NA|NA
CASSQDLRLLGTQYF
TGTGCCAGCAGCCAAGATCTTCGACTCCTTGGGACCCAGTACTTC
>TRBV5-6|TRBJ2-1|NA|NA
CASSSRGLASYNEQFF
TGTGCCAGCAGCTCTCGAGGGTTAGCGTCCTACAATGAGCAGTTCTTC
>TRBV11-3|TRBJ2-4|NA|NA
CASSLGQSGAKNIQYF
TGTGCCAGCAGCCTGGGACAAAGCGGCGCCAAAAACATTCAGTACTTC
>TRBV7-9|TRBJ2-1|NA|TRBD2
CATRLAGYNEQFF
TGTGCCACCAGACTAGCGGGGTACAATGAGCAGTTCTTC
>TRBV28|TRBJ1-3|few|TRBD1
CASTGTGSSGNTIYF
TGTGCCAGCACCGGGACAGGGAGCTCTGGAAACACCATATATTTT
>TRBV27|TRBJ1-1|NA|NA
CASSLSGRGGTEAFF
TGTGCCAGCAGTTTATCGGGCAGGGGTGGCACTGAAGCTTTCTTT
>TRBV7-6|TRBJ2-7|NA|NA
CASSLAGPPGDEQYF
TGTGCCAGCAGCTTGGCAGGGCCCCCTGGGGACGAGCAGTACTTC
>TRBV9|TRBJ1-6|once|TRBD1
CASSVDRDRDSPLHF
TGTGCCAGCAGCGTAGACCGGGACAGAGATTCACCCCTCCACTTT
>TRBV29-1|TRBJ2-5|NA|TRBD1
CSVMRDRAAETQYF
TGCAGCGTTATGCGGGACAGGGCGGCAGAGACCCAGTACTTC
>TRBV14|TRBJ2-2|NA|TRBD2
CASSHLAGRANTGELFF
TGTGCCAGCAGCCACCTAGCGGGGCGCGCGAACACCGGGGAGCTGTTTTTT
>TRBV15|TRBJ2-3|NA|TRBD1
CATSGGPAGTVASTDTQYF
TGTGCCACCAGCGGGGGTCCGGCCGGGACAGTAGCTAGCACAGATACGCAGTATTTT
>TRBV7-9|TRBJ1-4|NA|NA
CASSPVGGEEKLFF
TGTGCCAGCAGCCCGGTCGGGGGAGAGGAAAAACTGTTTTTT
>TRBV5-6|TRBJ1-3|NA|NA
CASSLFAGASGNTIYF
TGTGCCAGCAGCTTATTCGCGGGGGCCTCTGGAAACACCATATATTTT
>TRBV13|TRBJ1-5|NA|NA
CASSLGLSEGNQPQHF
TGTGCCAGCAGCTTAGGCCTCTCAGAGGGCAATCAGCCCCAGCATTTT
>TRBV3-1/TRBV3-2|TRBJ2-1|NA|NA
CASSHPFRSRYNEQFF
TGTGCCAGCAGCCACCCCTTTAGGAGCAGATACAATGAGCAGTTCTTC
>TRBV18|TRBJ1-4|NA|TRBD1
CASSPRTGDSEKLFF
TGTGCCAGCTCACCACGGACAGGGGACAGCGAAAAACTGTTTTTT
>TRBV6-5|TRBJ2-7|NA|TRBD2
CASSYGAGGSYEQYF
TGTGCCAGCAGTTACGGGGCGGGGGGATCCTACGAGCAGTACTTC
>TRBV10-3|TRBJ2-5|NA|TRBD1
CAITQDRAQETQYF
TGTGCCATCACCCAAGACAGGGCCCAAGAGACCCAGTACTTC
>TRBV5-1|TRBJ2-7|NA|NA
CASSLDRGISSYEQYF
TGCGCCAGCAGCTTGGACCGGGGGATAAGCTCCTACGAGCAGTACTTC
>TRBV6-5|TRBJ2-7|NA|NA
CASSRTASAYEQYF
TGTGCCAGCAGCCGGACTGCATCAGCGTACGAGCAGTACTTC
>TRBV9|TRBJ1-3|NA|NA
CASSADYWGNTIYF
TGTGCCAGCAGCGCCGACTACTGGGGAAACACCATATATTTT
>TRBV10-3|TRBJ1-2|NA|NA
CAIRITGWGGYTF
TGTGCCATCAGGATCACAGGGTGGGGAGGCTACACCTTC
>TRBV5-1|TRBJ1-1|NA|TRBD1
CASSLGTANTEAFF
TGCGCCAGCAGCTTAGGGACAGCGAACACTGAAGCTTTCTTT
>TRBV7-2|TRBJ2-1|NA|TRBD1
CASSLAGTGGSNEQFF
TGTGCCAGCAGCTTAGCCGGGACAGGGGGGTCCAATGAGCAGTTCTTC
>TRBV10-3|TRBJ2-5|NA|TRBD2
CAISESISGQTQYF
TGTGCCATCAGTGAGTCGATTAGCGGGCAGACCCAGTACTTC
>TRBV20-1|TRBJ1-6|NA|TRBD1
CSASRSDRGGSPLHF
TGCAGTGCTAGTAGATCGGACAGGGGGGGATCACCCCTCCACTTT
>TRBV6-5|TRBJ2-5|NA|NA
CASSRPGAETQYF
TGTGCCAGCAGTCGTCCAGGGGCGGAGACCCAGTACTTC
>TRBV6-6|TRBJ2-1|NA|TRBD2
CASSYFSTSGTGEQFF
TGTGCCAGCAGTTACTTCTCGACTAGCGGGACAGGTGAGCAGTTCTTC